This T cell receptor beta chain was identified during a study of blood T cell repertoires in COVID-19. Study at large: Acute and convalescent COVID-19 specimens originated in the United States, Italy and Spain. Sample material is recorded as cDNA or gDNA derived from T cells, B-cell-depleted T cells, or PBMCs.

Germline CDR1 and CDR2: KGHDR and SFDVKD. V lost 5 bases to trimming and J lost 1 base; unmatched junction nucleotides: 5. CDR3 length: 16 residues. Per the original data handling: Quantification of nucleated cells was approximated via reference gene primer amplification. TCRdb's table, derived via immunoSEQ multiplex PCR, lists solely in-frame clones and lacks some. Clone size and the V and J calls come from that table; the DNA yielded D and trimming. The sample holds roughly 280,000 clones, about 89% seen once. Sequences were obtained from peripheral blood. The chain combines TRBV24-1 with TRBJ2-2, with TRBD1 identical over 8 bases. The source of this sequence is a man between 40 and 49 years old with active or convalescent COVID-19. As DNA, the CDR3 is TGTGCCACCAGTGTCGTTGGGACAGGGAACACCGGGGAGCTGTTTTTT. This translates into CATSVVGTGNTGELFF.